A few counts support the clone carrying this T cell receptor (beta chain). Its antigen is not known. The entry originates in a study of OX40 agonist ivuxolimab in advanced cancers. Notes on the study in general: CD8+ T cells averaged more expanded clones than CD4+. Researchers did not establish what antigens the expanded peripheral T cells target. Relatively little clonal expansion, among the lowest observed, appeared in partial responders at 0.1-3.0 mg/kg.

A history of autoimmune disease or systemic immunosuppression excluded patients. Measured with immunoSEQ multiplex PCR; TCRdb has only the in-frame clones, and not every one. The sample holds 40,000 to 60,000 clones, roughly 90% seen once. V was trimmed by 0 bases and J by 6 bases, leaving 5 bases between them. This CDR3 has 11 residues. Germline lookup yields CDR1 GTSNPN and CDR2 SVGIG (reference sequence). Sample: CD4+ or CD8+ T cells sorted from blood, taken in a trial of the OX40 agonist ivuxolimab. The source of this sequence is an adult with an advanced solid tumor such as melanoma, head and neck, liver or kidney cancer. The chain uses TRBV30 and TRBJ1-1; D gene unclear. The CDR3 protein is CAWSVAPEAFF. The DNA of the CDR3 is TGTGCCTGGAGTGTAGCCCCTGAAGCTTTCTTT.